The rows below give T cell receptor beta chains drawn from one sample of a study of radiation and T cells in renal cell carcinoma. The method was immunoSEQ multiplex PCR; TCRdb's version includes in-frame clones alone and lacks a portion of them. The profile shows roughly 82,000 clones, 89% of them singletons. This material consisted of blood, taken from a patient whose treatment included radiotherapy and nephrectomy. The receptors here all came from a woman between 70 and 85 years old with renal cell carcinoma. CDR3s include the opening cysteine and the closing phenylalanine or tryptophan. Fields, in order: clone size, J gene, D gene, V gene, CDR3 DNA, CDR3 protein. A D gene is named only where the DNA matches it firmly. Size values are once, few and many counts, or a class for expanded clones, and some rows have none.

>-|TRBJ1-3|-|TRBV4-2
TGTGCCAGCAGCCCCAGTGGGCGGAGCTTTGGAAACACCATATATTTT
CASSPSGRSFGNTIYF
>-|TRBJ1-2|-|TRBV28
TGTGCCAGCACGGCAGGGGACTATGGCTACACCTTC
CASTAGDYGYTF
>few|TRBJ1-1|-|TRBV30
TGTGCCTGGAATCGGGGGACTGAAGCTTTCTTT
CAWNRGTEAFF
>-|TRBJ1-5|-|TRBV5-8
TGTGCCAGCAGCAGGCGGGCCCCTAGCAATCAGCCCCAGCATTTT
CASSRRAPSNQPQHF
>-|TRBJ2-2|-|TRBV5-1
TGCGCCAGCAACCCTCTTGGGGCGCCGAACACCGGGGAGCTGTTTTTT
CASNPLGAPNTGELFF
>-|TRBJ2-3|TRBD2|TRBV9
TGTGCCAGCAGCCCTCCCGGGACTAGCGGGGGGGCGAATACGCAGTATTTT
CASSPPGTSGGANTQYF
>-|TRBJ1-6|-|TRBV6-6
TGTGCCAGCAGTTACGAGGGCAGTTCACCCCTCCACTTT
CASSYEGSSPLHF
>-|TRBJ1-1|-|TRBV14
TGTGCCAGCAGCCAAGATGTGGGGTTCACTGAAGCTTTCTTT
CASSQDVGFTEAFF
>few|TRBJ1-2|-|TRBV28
TGTGCCAGCAGTTTTACCGGGAACTATGGCTACACCTTC
CASSFTGNYGYTF
>-|TRBJ2-2|-|TRBV6-1
TGTGCCAGCCAAATGGGACACAACACCGGGGAGCTGTTTTTT
CASQMGHNTGELFF
>-|TRBJ2-7|-|TRBV29-1
TGCAGCGTTCAGACCGGCACCTACGAGCAGTACTTC
CSVQTGTYEQYF
>-|TRBJ2-5|TRBD1|TRBV7-8
TGTGCCAGCAGCTTACAGGGGGCGGGAGAGACCCAGTACTTC
CASSLQGAGETQYF
>-|TRBJ2-3|TRBD2|TRBV2
TGTGCCAGCAGGGGACTAGCGGGGGGCCGCACAGATACGCAGTATTTT
CASRGLAGGRTDTQYF
>-|TRBJ1-3|-|TRBV30
TGTGCCTGGAGTGGCACGGGGGGACGGGGAAACACCATATATTTT
CAWSGTGGRGNTIYF
>-|TRBJ2-1|TRBD2|TRBV30
TGTGCCTGGAGTGTCGGCGGGGGGGCTTTTGAGCAGTTCTTC
CAWSVGGGAFEQFF
>-|TRBJ2-2|-|TRBV5-1
TGCGCCAGCAGCTTTTCCGGGACCGTATACACCGTGGAGCTGTTTTTT
CASSFSGTVYTVELFF
>-|TRBJ1-6|-|TRBV2
TGTGCCGGCAAGATGGATTCACCCCTCCACTTT
CAGKMDSPLHF
>-|TRBJ2-5|-|TRBV15
TGTGCCACCAGCAGAGCGAGTAGAGAGACCCAGTACTTC
CATSRASRETQYF
>-|TRBJ2-2|-|TRBV6-4
TGTGCCAGCAGTGCAGGGAACACCGGGGAGCTGTTTTTT
CASSAGNTGELFF
>-|TRBJ2-1|TRBD2|TRBV6-1
TGTGCCAGCAGTGATTGGCGGGGGGGCCACAATGAGCAGTTCTTC
CASSDWRGGHNEQFF
>-|TRBJ1-6|TRBD1|TRBV30
TGTGCCTGGAGTTCCCCCCTGGACAGGGTACGGCCACCCCTCCACTTT
CAWSSPLDRVRPPLHF
>-|TRBJ1-1|-|TRBV30
TGTGCCTGGGTTGGACAGCTACTTGAAGCTTTCTTT
CAWVGQLLEAFF
>-|TRBJ2-4|-|TRBV27
TGTGCCAGCACCACCTTTCGCCCCCAAGCCAAAAACATTCAGTACTTC
CASTTFRPQAKNIQYF
>-|TRBJ1-2|-|TRBV27
TGTGCCAGCACCACACTCGGGACAAACTATGGCTACACCTTC
CASTTLGTNYGYTF
>-|TRBJ1-2|-|TRBV10-1
TGCGCCAGCTCCGGGCCCGAGCCGGGCTACACCTTC
CASSGPEPGYTF
>-|TRBJ1-5|-|TRBV4-2
TGTGCCAGCAGCCAAGTAACAGGGAATCAGCCCCAGCATTTT
CASSQVTGNQPQHF
>once|TRBJ1-3|TRBD1|TRBV6-6
TGTGCCAGCAGTTTCAGGACAGGGACAAAAGGAAACACCATATATTTT
CASSFRTGTKGNTIYF
>-|TRBJ1-2|TRBD1|TRBV5-1
TGCGCCAGCAGCCTGGGACAGAACTATGGCTACACCTTC
CASSLGQNYGYTF
>-|TRBJ1-4|TRBD1|TRBV13
TGTGCCAGCAGGGAGAGCGGGACAGGGGGCGAAAAACTGTTTTTT
CASRESGTGGEKLFF
>-|TRBJ1-6|-|TRBV28
TGTGCCAGCAGTTTAGCGGAATATTCACCCCTCCACTTT
CASSLAEYSPLHF
>-|TRBJ2-3|-|TRBV7-6
TGTGCCAGCAGCTTAGGGCAGAACACAGATACGCAGTATTTT
CASSLGQNTDTQYF
>-|TRBJ2-7|-|TRBV21-1
TGTGCCAGCAGCAAAGACGACAGGGGCAAGGCCGAGCAGTACTTC
CASSKDDRGKAEQYF
>-|TRBJ2-5|-|TRBV6-1
TGTGCCAGCACCAAGGGAGTGGAGACCCAGTACTTC
CASTKGVETQYF
>once|TRBJ1-1|-|TRBV4-2
TGTGCCAGCAGCCAAGAGAGGAACACTGAAGCTTTCTTT
CASSQERNTEAFF
>-|TRBJ2-2|TRBD1|TRBV7-3
TGTGCCAGCAGCATCCGGACAGGGAACACCGGGGAGCTGTTTTTT
CASSIRTGNTGELFF
>-|TRBJ2-7|-|TRBV14
TGTGCCAGCAGCCAAGAGACTTTCTCCTACGAGCAGTACTTC
CASSQETFSYEQYF
>-|TRBJ2-7|TRBD2|TRBV30
TGTGCCTGGAGTGTGCCGGGGGGGTCCTCCTACGAGCAGTACTTC
CAWSVPGGSSYEQYF
>-|TRBJ2-5|TRBD2|TRBV5-4
TGTGCCAGCAGCCATAGCGGGGGGGCCCAAGAGACCCAGTACTTC
CASSHSGGAQETQYF
>-|TRBJ1-6|-|TRBV21-1
TGTGCCAGCAGCAAAGTCGCCGGGGCGTCCTATAATTCACCCCTCCACTTT
CASSKVAGASYNSPLHF
>-|TRBJ2-7|TRBD1|TRBV28
TGTGCCAGCAGTTTATGGGGACAGAAGAGCTCCTACGAGCAGTACTTC
CASSLWGQKSSYEQYF
>-|TRBJ1-2|-|TRBV6-5
TGTGCCAGCAGTCCTGGCTACACCTTC
CASSPGYTF
>-|TRBJ2-7|-|TRBV6-5
TGTGCCAGCAGTCCAGTAGTCGGACAAAGGGAGCAGTACTTC
CASSPVVGQREQYF
>-|TRBJ2-1|-|TRBV2
TGTGCCAGCAGTGAGTTCGGGATCACTCGGGATGAGCAGTTCTTC
CASSEFGITRDEQFF
>-|TRBJ1-1|-|TRBV7-2
TGTGCCAGCAGCTTGCCCCTGAACACTGAAGCTTTCTTT
CASSLPLNTEAFF
>-|TRBJ1-2|-|TRBV5-1
TGCGCCAGCAGCGCAGGCGTACACCTCTATGGCTACACCTTC
CASSAGVHLYGYTF
>-|TRBJ2-7|-|TRBV11-2
TGTGCCAGCAGCTCCACTCGGACAGCCTCCGAGCAGTACTTC
CASSSTRTASEQYF
>medium-sized|TRBJ1-1|TRBD1|TRBV4-2
TGTGCCAGCAGCCAAGAAGTAGGGACAGCCACTGAAGCTTTCTTT
CASSQEVGTATEAFF
>-|TRBJ2-7|TRBD1|TRBV13
TGTGCCAGCAGCTTAGGGAGGACAGGGACCATCTACGAGCAGTACTTC
CASSLGRTGTIYEQYF
>-|TRBJ1-3|-|TRBV19
TGTGCCAGTAGGACGACAGCCAACTCTGGAAACACCATATATTTT
CASRTTANSGNTIYF
>-|TRBJ1-3|-|TRBV7-3
TGTGCCAGCAGCCAACTACCCCTGAGCTCTGGAAACACCATATATTTT
CASSQLPLSSGNTIYF
>-|TRBJ2-6|-|TRBV19
TGTGCCAGTAGTATAGTGCGGGGCGCTGGGGCCAACGTCCTGACTTTC
CASSIVRGAGANVLTF
>-|TRBJ2-1|-|TRBV5-6
TGTGCCAGCAGCTTGGGAGGGACGCACTACAATGAGCAGTTCTTC
CASSLGGTHYNEQFF
>-|TRBJ2-1|TRBD2|TRBV29-1
TGCAGCGTTCGGGGGGGCAACTACAATGAGCAGTTCTTC
CSVRGGNYNEQFF
>-|TRBJ2-5|-|TRBV6-6
TGTGCCAGCAGTTACGGGGGGGGCCGGGAGGAGACCCAGTACTTC
CASSYGGGREETQYF
>-|TRBJ1-4|-|TRBV30
TGTGCCTGGAGTGTACCCCCAGGGAGACTGTTTTTT
CAWSVPPGRLFF
>-|TRBJ2-3|-|TRBV7-2
TGTGCCAGCAGCCCCCGACAGGGGAGGGGCACAGATACGCAGTATTTT
CASSPRQGRGTDTQYF
>-|TRBJ2-7|TRBD2|TRBV11-2
TGTGCCAGCAGCCACTCTAGCGGGGGGACCGAGCAGTACTTC
CASSHSSGGTEQYF
>-|TRBJ1-1|-|TRBV7-3
TGTGCCAGCAGCTCGGAGGTAGCCACTGAAGCTTTCTTT
CASSSEVATEAFF
>-|TRBJ1-3|-|TRBV30
TGTGCCTGGAGTGAACGACAGATTTCTGGAAACACCATATATTTT
CAWSERQISGNTIYF
>-|TRBJ1-2|-|TRBV28
TGTGCCAGCAGTTTATCGGCTGGGGGGAACTATGGCTACACCTTC
CASSLSAGGNYGYTF